The entry below gives a single T cell receptor beta chain sequence along with its context. PCR primers comprised 60 Vbeta and 13 Jbeta primers. The table came from immunoSEQ multiplex PCR; TCRdb's copy has only in-frame clones and leaves some out. The sample lists under 250,000 clones; around 80% were seen once. The donors were healthy bone marrow donors. Donors counted as nominally healthy when sampled, yet unrecorded immune exposures were likely. The sample comes from a study of cytomegalovirus exposure and HLA in healthy donors. Study summary: The early release's HLA-typed donors yielded 78 million or so unique TCRs.

After removal of 4 bases from V and 3 bases from J, the junction contained 5 bases not matched to a gene. The germline CDR1 and CDR2 sequences are SGHRS and YFSETQ. There are 15 residues in the CDR3. This clonotype originated in a boy younger than 18 in good health and CMV-seronegative. J is TRBJ2-3 and V is TRBV5-1, with 10 nucleotides matching TRBD2. Sequencing was carried out using PBMCs. The CDR3 is CASSPTTSGTDTQYF. The CDR3 DNA sequence: TGCGCCAGCAGCCCTACGACTAGCGGGACAGATACGCAGTATTTT.